A single sample is the source of the 18 T cell receptor beta chains below, sequenced in a study of graft-versus-host responses after intestinal transplantation. These receptors' targets are unknown. Clones were sequenced by immunoSEQ multiplex PCR, and TCRdb holds only the in-frame ones, with some missing. The sample lists around 99,000 clones, approximately 94% occurring once. The starting material was unstimulated CD8+ T cells sorted from spleen or lymph node cells, obtained before intestinal transplant. Every receptor here comes from a human donor who received an intestinal transplant.

The chain has TRBV23-1 and TRBJ1-6; 7 positions agree with TRBD1. TRBV23-1 counts as an open reading frame of uncertain function. The CDR3 covers 15 residues. Trimming cost V 4 bases and J 7 bases; bases outside gene matches: 7. CDR3 coding DNA: TGCGCCAGCAGTCGGCTAGGGGGCAAGAATTCACCCCTCCACTTT. This sequence encodes CASSRLGGKNSPLHF.

The genes are TRBV19 and TRBJ2-7; D might be TRBD2 (6 bases). The germline V gene encodes CDR1 LNHDA and CDR2 SQIVND (reference sequence). The V end was cut by 7 bases, the J end by 6 bases, with 13 bases between. The CDR3 extends over 12 amino acids. In nucleotides, the CDR3 is TGTGCCAGTAACGAGGGAGGAGGCGAGCAGTACTTC. Residues: CASNEGGGEQYF.

The genes are TRBV27 and TRBJ2-1, with D unclear. V lost 0 bases and J lost 6, with 18 bases in between. The germline CDR1 and CDR2 sequences are MNHEY and SMNVEV (reference sequence). This CDR3 is built from 17 residues. Here the CDR3 reads CASSLSSIQTTSNEQFF. DNA for the CDR3: TGTGCCAGCAGTTTATCGTCTATCCAGACAACCAGCAATGAGCAGTTCTTC.

The chain couples TRBV30 to TRBJ2-1; no definite D call. Germline loops: CDR1 GTSNPN, CDR2 SVGIG (reference sequence). V lost 4 bases, J lost 8 bases, and 9 bases lay in between. The CDR3 spans 11 residues. CDR3 in amino acids: CAWTVGDEQFF. CDR3 nucleotides: TGTGCCTGGACCGTCGGAGATGAGCAGTTCTTC.

The CDR3, as DNA: TGTGCCAGCAGCGTATCCGGGGGCTCCTACGAGCAGTACTTC. It codes for CASSVSGGSYEQYF. The chain carries TRBV11-2 and TRBJ2-7; tentatively, D is TRBD2 (6 bases). The V gene lost 5 bases and the J gene lost 0 bases, with 11 bases spanning the gap. Germline V gene lookup returns CDR1 SGHAT and CDR2 FQNNGV. The CDR3 is 14 residues long.

Regarding this clone: Other DNA variants within this sample encode the same CDR3. The V and J genes are TRBV7-9 and TRBJ2-1, with D possibly being TRBD2 (5 bases). CDR1 and CDR2 (germline): SEHNR, FQNEAQ (reference sequence). The length of the CDR3 is 15 residues. V was trimmed by 2 bases and J by 3 bases, leaving 11 bases between them. The DNA for the CDR3 is TGTGCCAGCAGCTTACCTCTAGCCGACTACAATGAGCAGTTCTTC. Protein sequence: CASSLPLADYNEQFF. Full variable domain (outside the CDR3, taken from reference TRBV7-9 and TRBJ2-1): DTGVSQNPRHKITKRGQNVTFRCDPISEHNRLYWYRQTLGQGPEFLTYFQNEAQLEKSRLLSDRFSAERPKGSFSTLEIQRTEQGDSAMYLCASSLPLADYNEQFFGPGTRLTVL.

The V and J genes are TRBV7-9 and TRBJ2-4, with D possibly TRBD2 on 6 matching bases. V was cut by 3 bases and J by 8 bases, with 11 bases left in between. Germline V gene sequence: CDR1 SEHNR, CDR2 FQNEAQ (reference sequence). This CDR3 comprises 13 residues. This CDR3 is CASSFGGGDIQYF. The CDR3 nucleotides are TGTGCCAGCAGCTTCGGAGGAGGGGACATTCAGTACTTC.

The chain links TRBV30 to TRBJ2-7, with D perhaps matching TRBD1 (6 bases). Trimming stripped 0 bases from V and 5 bases from J, with 14 bases between. The length of the CDR3 is 14 residues. CDR1 GTSNPN and CDR2 SVGIG come from the germline V gene (reference sequence). The CDR3 loop reads CAWSVGRGVDEQYF. In DNA, the CDR3 is TGTGCCTGGAGTGTTGGCAGGGGAGTCGACGAGCAGTACTTC.

This chain connects TRBV27 to TRBJ1-2, with D possibly being TRBD1 (5 bases). The CDR3 covers 15 residues. Trimming removed 5 bases from V and 5 bases from J, with 18 bases in between. Per the germline V gene, CDR1 is MNHEY and CDR2 is SMNVEV (reference sequence). The DNA for the CDR3 is TGTGCCAGCAGTCTGACGGTCGGGGGAAGGTATGGCTACACCTTC. The encoded protein is CASSLTVGGRYGYTF.

In this sample, this clone turned up a few times. The chain couples TRBV4-1 to TRBJ2-4, with D unclear. Germline CDR1 and CDR2: MGHRA and YSYEKL. V lost 0 bases and J 5 bases, leaving 8 bases between the germline ends. The CDR3 has 14 amino acids. The CDR3 DNA is TGCGCCAGCAGCCAAGATCTAACAGAAAACATTCAGTACTTC. Amino acids: CASSQDLTENIQYF.

The J gene is TRBJ2-3, the V gene TRBV5-1; 9 bases match TRBD2. Trimming at V came to 4 bases and at J to 2 bases, leaving 8 bases not matched to a gene. The CDR3 extends over 16 amino acids. Germline V gene sequence: CDR1 SGHRS, CDR2 YFSETQ. The CDR3 nucleotides are TGCGCCAGCAGCCCCGGAGTAGCGGGGGTCACAGATACGCAGTATTTT. Protein sequence: CASSPGVAGVTDTQYF.

The J gene is TRBJ1-2, the V gene TRBV4-3; no clear D. Deletions cut 0 bases from V and 5 bases from J, with 10 bases between. CDR3 length: 14 amino acids. The germline CDR1 and CDR2 sequences are LGHNA and YSLEER. The CDR3 coding sequence is TGCGCCAGCAGCCAAGAATTCTCCGGTTATGGCTACACCTTC. It translates to CASSQEFSGYGYTF.

This sequence joins TRBV27 and TRBJ1-5; D gene unclear. Trimming pared 2 bases from V and 7 bases from J, leaving 15 bases between. CDR3 length: 15 amino acids. CDR1 is MNHEY and CDR2 is SMNVEV in the germline V gene (reference sequence). CDR3 residues: CASSLGPGGGQPQHF. In nucleotides, the CDR3 is TGTGCCAGCAGTTTAGGTCCCGGAGGCGGGCAGCCCCAGCATTTT.

J is TRBJ2-1 and V is TRBV19; D is undetermined. Trimming removed 1 base from V and 2 bases from J, with 15 bases in between. This CDR3 spans 17 amino acids. Germline loops: CDR1 LNHDA, CDR2 SQIVND (reference sequence). CDR3 loop: CASSIGQVMKAYNEQFF. The CDR3, as DNA: TGTGCCAGTAGTATAGGGCAGGTCATGAAGGCCTACAATGAGCAGTTCTTC.

V usage is TRBV5-1 and J usage is TRBJ2-3, with TRBD2 identical over 14 bases. The J segment lost 3 bases and the V segment lost 0 bases, leaving 3 bases of the junction unmatched. Germline CDR1 SGHRS, CDR2 YFSETQ. The CDR3 is 17 residues long. CDR3 DNA: TGCGCCAGCAGCTTGGCGACTAGCGGGGGGGCGACAGATACGCAGTATTTT. Protein: CASSLATSGGATDTQYF. Combining the CDR3 with reference TRBV5-1 and TRBJ2-3 gives the whole variable domain KAGVTQTPRYLIKTRGQQVTLSCSPISGHRSVSWYQQTPGQGLQFLFEYFSETQRNKGNFPGRFSGRQFSNSRSEMNVSTLELGDSALYLCASSLATSGGATDTQYFGPGTRLTVL.

V gene TRBV29-1 combines with J gene TRBJ2-1; 7 bases map to TRBD2. Germline CDR1 SQVTM, CDR2 ANQGSEA. V was pared by 3 bases and J by 4 bases, with 3 bases of the junction left unmatched. The CDR3 has 13 amino acids. The CDR3 DNA sequence: TGCAGCGTTGAGCGGGGAGGGTACAATGAGCAGTTCTTC. This sequence encodes CSVERGGYNEQFF.

This chain links TRBV14 with TRBJ2-1; 10 bases align to TRBD1. The length of the CDR3 is 19 residues. CDR1 is SGHDN, CDR2 FVKESK, per germline. V shed 4 bases, J shed 0 bases, and the junction held 12 bases outside the gene matches. The chain's CDR3 is CASSRTGTGDTYSYNEQFF. CDR3 nucleotide sequence: TGTGCCAGCAGCCGAACCGGGACAGGGGATACCTACTCCTACAATGAGCAGTTCTTC.

This clone was found once. This chain links TRBV4-3 with TRBJ1-6; D not certain. In germline, CDR1 is LGHNA, CDR2 YSLEER. The V end was cut by 0 bases, the J end by 7 bases, with 19 bases between. The CDR3 length is 18 residues. This CDR3 reads CASSQDTPPGGSNSPLHF. DNA for the CDR3: TGCGCCAGCAGCCAAGATACCCCGCCTGGCGGCTCGAATTCACCCCTCCACTTT.